The T cell receptor (beta chain) described here comes from a study of identical twins. The germline CDR1 and CDR2 sequences are SGHRS and YFSETQ. The CDR3 runs to 15 residues. With V trimmed by 2 bases and J by 0 bases, 1 base remained unmatched. In its sample, this clonotype was seen many times. Each CDR3 protein gets one entry after TCRdb re-called the 5' RACE reads with MiXCR. Of 500,000 to 700,000 distinct CDR3 sequences listed, around 7.4% were seen once; the top ten hold over 1.5%. This sample was also put to use in a study of yellow fever vaccine responses in identical twins.

The sequenced sample consisted of PBMCs. This chain uses TRBV5-1 with TRBJ2-1, with TRBD2 matching over 8 bases. The clonotype originates from a woman between 18 and 29 years old in good health. CDR3 nucleotides: TGCGCCAGCAGCTTCCTAGCGGGCTCCTACAATGAGCAGTTCTTC. It codes for CASSFLAGSYNEQFF.